These T cell receptor beta chains were read from a single sample in a study of CD8 T cells in ankylosing spondylitis. TCRdb fed the 5' RACE reads into MiXCR, producing one record per CDR3 protein. The sample consists of about 92,000 distinct CDR3 sequences, about 9.1% of them appearing once. The sample comprised blood, either unsorted or a sorted T cell fraction (not recorded which). These receptors all come from a male donor with ankylosing spondylitis or in good health (not recorded which). CDR3s include the opening cysteine and the closing phenylalanine or tryptophan. A D gene is named only where the DNA matches it firmly. The size field is filled for only some rows; it gives once, few, many or a size class.

clone size,V gene,D gene,J gene,CDR3 DNA,CDR3 protein
many,TRBV4-2,NA,TRBJ2-1,TGTGCCAGCAGCCAAGAGACAGGTTCCAATGAGCAGTTCTTC,CASSQETGSNEQFF
many,TRBV28,NA,TRBJ2-2,TGTGCCAGCAGTTCCCAGAGGGGGAGGGGGACCGGGGAGCTGTTTTTT,CASSSQRGRGTGELFF
few,TRBV20-1,NA,TRBJ2-3,TGCAGTGCTAGGGGCGGAGGCACAGATACGCAGTATTTT,CSARGGGTDTQYF
many,TRBV28,NA,TRBJ1-2,TGTGCCAGCAGGGTTACAGCATACTCTAACTATGGCTACACCTTC,CASRVTAYSNYGYTF
many,TRBV7-8,TRBD1,TRBJ2-7,TGTGCCAGCAGTCCCGGGACAGATTCCTACGAGCAGTACTTC,CASSPGTDSYEQYF
many,TRBV28,NA,TRBJ1-3,TGTGCCAGCACCCCGACAGACCCTGGAAACACCATATATTTT,CASTPTDPGNTIYF
many,TRBV20-1,NA,TRBJ1-6,TGCAGTGCCCCGGACGGAAATTCACCCCTCCACTTT,CSAPDGNSPLHF
many,TRBV12-3/TRBV12-4,TRBD1,TRBJ2-5,TGTGCCAGCAGTTCGCCCGGGACAGGGGTTGAGACCCAGTACTTC,CASSSPGTGVETQYF
many,TRBV5-1,NA,TRBJ2-3,TGCGCCAGCAGCATCCCAGATACGCAGTATTTT,CASSIPDTQYF
once,TRBV11-3,TRBD1,TRBJ1-1,TGTGCCAGCAGCCCTGGGACAGGGGGAACTGAAGCTTTCTTT,CASSPGTGGTEAFF
many,TRBV4-2,TRBD2,TRBJ2-3,TGTGCCAGCAGCCAAGGTTCCCCAGCGGGGGTTACAGATACGCAGTATTTT,CASSQGSPAGVTDTQYF
many,TRBV7-9,NA,TRBJ1-2,TGTGCCAGCAGCATTCAGGGGCCAGGGTATGGCTACACCTTC,CASSIQGPGYGYTF
many,TRBV12-3/TRBV12-4,NA,TRBJ1-5,TGTGCCAGCAGTTTAGTGGGGTCACAGCCCCAGCATTTT,CASSLVGSQPQHF
many,TRBV15,NA,TRBJ2-3,TGTGCCACCAGCAGAGATGGGACTGGCAGGGATACGCAGTATTTT,CATSRDGTGRDTQYF
NA,TRBV2,TRBD1,TRBJ1-1,TGTGCCAGCAGTGGAACAGGGGGCGTGAACACTGAAGCTTTCTTT,CASSGTGGVNTEAFF
many,TRBV7-8,NA,TRBJ1-5,TGTGCCAGCAGCTTAGGTGTGGGCGGCCAGCCCCAGCATTTT,CASSLGVGGQPQHF
NA,TRBV3-1,TRBD1,TRBJ1-2,TGTGCCAGCAGGGGGACAGGGAGTGGCTACACCTTC,CASRGTGSGYTF
NA,TRBV6-5,NA,TRBJ1-4,TGTGCCAGCAGTTTCAAAGGACGGAAGAATGAAAAACTGTTTTTT,CASSFKGRKNEKLFF
many,TRBV3-1,NA,TRBJ2-1,TGTGCCAGCAGCCAAGATGAGAGGGGGGGGATCCCCGATGAGCAGTTCTTC,CASSQDERGGIPDEQFF
few,TRBV12-3/TRBV12-4,TRBD2,TRBJ2-3,TGTGCCAGCAGTTCCCGGACTAGCGGAACAGATACGCAGTATTTT,CASSSRTSGTDTQYF
many,TRBV11-2,NA,TRBJ2-7,TGTGCCAGCAGCTTAGTGGGAAATAAGTACGAGCAGTACTTC,CASSLVGNKYEQYF
many,TRBV5-1,TRBD1,TRBJ2-2,TGCGCCAGCAGCTCGAAGACAGGGGGCACGAACACCGGGGAGCTGTTTTTT,CASSSKTGGTNTGELFF
many,TRBV5-1,NA,TRBJ2-2,TGCGCCAGCAGCTTGGACGGGCCCCTCACCGGGGAGCTGTTTTTT,CASSLDGPLTGELFF
many,TRBV20-1,TRBD1,TRBJ1-2,TGCAGTGCTCTCCTCCAAACAGGGGACCCCTCCTATGGCTACACCTTC,CSALLQTGDPSYGYTF
many,TRBV7-2,TRBD1,TRBJ1-2,TGTGCCAGCAGCCCCCGTAGGGTACAGGGGCATGGCTACACCTTC,CASSPRRVQGHGYTF
NA,TRBV18,NA,TRBJ2-7,TGTGCCAGCTCACCAGTTGTCGTCGCAGGGAACGAGCAGTACTTC,CASSPVVVAGNEQYF
many,TRBV6-1,NA,TRBJ1-2,TGTGCCAGCAGCCACCGCCCAGGAGATCATGGCTACACCTTC,CASSHRPGDHGYTF
many,TRBV12-3/TRBV12-4,NA,TRBJ1-3,TGTGCCAGCATCCCGAGGTTTGGGGTGGTAGGAAACACCATATATTTT,CASIPRFGVVGNTIYF
many,TRBV18,NA,TRBJ1-2,TGTGCCAGCTCACTCACATCTCCGGGACACTCGAACTATGGCTACACCTTC,CASSLTSPGHSNYGYTF
many,TRBV7-2,TRBD1,TRBJ2-3,TGTGCCAGCAGCCTCAGGACAGGGTGGAGCACAGATACGCAGTATTTT,CASSLRTGWSTDTQYF
many,TRBV27,TRBD2,TRBJ2-1,TGTGCCAGCAGTTTACGCGGGGGTTGGTACAATGAGCAGTTCTTC,CASSLRGGWYNEQFF
NA,TRBV18,NA,TRBJ2-2,TGTGCCAGCTCACAAGGGGACGCCGGGATCGGGGAGCTGTTTTTT,CASSQGDAGIGELFF
NA,TRBV28,TRBD1,TRBJ1-2,TGTGCCAGCCGGTCGGGACAGGGGGCGAAAGGCTACACCTTC,CASRSGQGAKGYTF
many,TRBV10-3,TRBD1,TRBJ1-2,TGTGCCACGGGACAGATAAACTATGGCTACACCTTC,CATGQINYGYTF
NA,TRBV2,NA,TRBJ2-5,TGTGCCAGCAGTCAGGGGCCGGATCGAGGGACCCAGTACTTC,CASSQGPDRGTQYF
many,TRBV9,NA,TRBJ2-3,TGTGCCAGCAGCGTAGCAATGGGGGGACAGTCCAAGGATACTCAGTATTTT,CASSVAMGGQSKDTQYF
NA,TRBV12-3/TRBV12-4,TRBD2,TRBJ2-4,TGTGCCAGCAGTTTTCGCGGGGCCATACTAGCGGGGGGAGCCAAAAACATTCAGTACTTC,CASSFRGAILAGGAKNIQYF
NA,TRBV7-3,NA,TRBJ1-2,TGTGCCAGCAGCTCCCCAGGGGCCCTCTATGGCTACACCTTC,CASSSPGALYGYTF
many,TRBV15,NA,TRBJ1-1,TGTGCCACCAGCAGGGGTGAGAGTGCTGAAGCTTTCTTT,CATSRGESAEAFF
many,TRBV28,TRBD2,TRBJ2-7,TGTGCCAGCAGTCGAACCGACGGACTAGCCGAATACGAGCAGTACTTC,CASSRTDGLAEYEQYF
many,TRBV27,NA,TRBJ2-1,TGTGCCAGCAGTTCGGCGAACATACAGTTCTTC,CASSSANIQFF
NA,TRBV28,NA,TRBJ1-2,TGTGCCAGCAGTTTAATGGAGCCTGGCTACACCTTC,CASSLMEPGYTF
many,TRBV6-5,NA,TRBJ2-5,TGTGCCAGCAGTTACGACGAGCGCGAAGAGACCCAGTACTTC,CASSYDEREETQYF
few,TRBV7-9,NA,TRBJ2-7,TGTGCCAGCAGCTTAGGGACCAATTACGAGCAGTACTTC,CASSLGTNYEQYF
many,TRBV30,NA,TRBJ1-2,TGTGCCTGGAAGCGAGCGGGCACTAACTATGGCTACACCTTC,CAWKRAGTNYGYTF